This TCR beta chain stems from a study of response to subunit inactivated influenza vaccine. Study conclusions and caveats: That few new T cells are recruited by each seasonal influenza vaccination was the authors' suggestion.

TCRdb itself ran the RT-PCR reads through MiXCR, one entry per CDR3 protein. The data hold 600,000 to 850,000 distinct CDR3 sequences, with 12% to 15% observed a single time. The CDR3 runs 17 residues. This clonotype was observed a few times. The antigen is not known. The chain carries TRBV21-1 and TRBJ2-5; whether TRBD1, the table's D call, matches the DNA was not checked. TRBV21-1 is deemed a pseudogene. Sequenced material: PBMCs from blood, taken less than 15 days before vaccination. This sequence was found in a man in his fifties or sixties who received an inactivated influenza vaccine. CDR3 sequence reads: CASSKRKDRGTRETQYF. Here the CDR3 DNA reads TGTGCCAGCAGCAAAAGGAAAGACAGGGGGACGAGAGAGACCCAGTACTTC.